Included here is one T cell receptor (beta chain) sequence, with context. Its cognate antigen has yet to be identified. Base qualities were left out, and no much larger clone turns up one base away. These data are taken from a study of shared clonotypes between healthy human individuals (TCRdb year 2020). A note on the overall study: The cohort comprised two women and a few men aged 18 to 49 years. Libraries were prepared and TCR repertoires were sequenced by different laboratories using diverse techniques, in order to increase sequencing depth and limit assay-specific biases. Each donor's leukapheresis produced roughly between roughly 0.85 and 10 billion PBMCs. To estimate repertoire size and how much clonotype sharing occurs between individuals, the study deeply sequenced the blood TCR repertoires of 5 or 6 healthy adults. For each donor, CD4 naive and CD4 memory were each given three plates, CD8 naive was given two plates, and CD8 memory was given one plate. The research as a whole found: Clonotypes shared by all four sorted-subset donors showed higher generation probabilities than non-shared clonotypes. Larger estimated clonotype richness was generally found for naive subsets than for memory subsets. Sampling was restricted to blood, and TCR repertoires in tissues likely differ from the TCR repertoires found in blood. Because the study included only a small number of donors, the genetic and exposure-history diversity represented was limited. Across a few donors, approximately 5% of naive CD4, roughly 3.5% of naive CD8, under 2.5% of memory CD4, and around 0.4% of memory CD8 clonotypes were shared. Rarefaction of sorted-subset datasets indicated incomplete sequencing despite the large sequencing depth. Based on pairwise subsampling, the degree of clonotype sharing among donors was expected to be affected by sequencing depth.

CD8 naive samples consisted of CD45RO-negative cells that were positively selected for CCR7, yielding a CD45RA+CCR7+ population without TemRA cells. Donors were healthy HIV-negative adults with no recently reported acute infections or vaccinations. All donors were Caucasian adults living in Nashville, Tennessee, USA. Blood was obtained by leukapheresis, after which PBMCs were separated by Ficoll-Histopaque density gradient centrifugation and cryopreserved in liquid nitrogen vapor phase. Purity and quantity of every magnetically sorted T cell population were checked by analytical flow cytometry. From each sorted fraction, genomic DNA was isolated and quantified by UV absorbance on a Nanodrop 2000c. From V the trimming removes 4 bases and from J it removes 0 bases, while the gene matches leave 4 bases of the junction unaccounted for. For CDR1 and CDR2, the germline V gene lists SGDLS and YYNGEE. From cysteine to phenylalanine, the CDR3 is 15 amino acids long. Here the CDR3 DNA is all that survives: 45 bases in frame from base 1.

Using the deep immunoSEQ assay, TCR CDR3 regions were amplified from genomic DNA by multiplex PCR. Genomic DNA extracted from each cell subset was distributed evenly over all wells of several immunoSEQ 96-well plates, and each plate served as one replicate. For sorted subsets, each replicate PCR was loaded with approximately 200 ng genomic DNA, equivalent to some 31,000 T cell genomes. Purified libraries were quantified with a Qubit 3.0 fluorometer, sized on a Bioanalyzer 2100, and re-quantified with the KAPA Library Quantification kit. Each immunoSEQ 96-well plate was sequenced on its own single-read 150-cycle Illumina NextSeq 550 flow cell. Turning to the authors' computational methods: The immunoSEQ output contained only junctional sequences without quality scores, so filtering could not match that applied to full-length reads. Sequences were annotated with PyIR, a Python wrapper for IgBLAST v1.9, and V/J genes and CDR3 were assigned using IMGT germline references. Reads were removed for weak V/J assignments (E-value above 1e-6), missing CDR3, stop codons, out-of-frame junctions, or ambiguous translated residues. A V3J clonotype was defined by an identical inferred V gene, J gene, and CDR3 amino acid sequence. The percentage overlap between two repertoires was calculated by dividing the number of shared unique clonotypes by the size of the smaller repertoire. RTK rarefaction, the Chao1 estimator, and Recon v2.1 estimates of unobserved clonotypes were used to assess repertoire richness. Generation probabilities for all TCRbeta clonotypes obtained by the gDNA method from four donors were computed using OLGA. In TCRdb, the immuneACCESS table is reduced to in-frame sequences with V and J assigned. These tables do not hold every clone; where another copy was compared, an unresolved V gene accounts for under half, and the others remain unexplained. D and trimming come from the DNA, and the V and J calls and clone size come from that table. The sample has some 1,900,000 clones on record, roughly 95% of them singletons. The top ten constitute 1.2% of the sample.

The TCR originated in a man aged 18 to 30 in good health. What was sequenced was naive CD8+ T cells sorted from blood. What this sample's cell subset or site label stands for: CD45RA+CCR7+. The chain is assembled from TRBV9 and TRBJ1-3, and TRBD1 matches 7 of the central bases. The CDR3 is CASSKGQTSGNTIYF. Here is the DNA: TGTGCCAGCAGCAAGGGACAGACCTCTGGAAACACCATATATTTT.